This T cell receptor (beta chain) was profiled in a study of shared clonotypes between healthy human individuals. Across the study: Each donor's CD4 naive and CD4 memory cells filled three plates apiece, CD8 naive two, and CD8 memory one. Study-wide results and caveats: The sole specimen, blood, was sampled, and tissue repertoires likely differ.

This CDR3 is built from 19 residues. Germline CDR1 reads SGDLS; CDR2 reads YYNGEE. Trimming at V came to 0 bases and at J to 4 bases, leaving 16 bases not matched to a gene. Remarks on this clone: Its antigen is undetermined.

CD4+ cell separation produced CD45RA+ naive and CD45RA-negative memory subsets. Sequencing was at deep level. Sequencing used immunoSEQ multiplex PCR; TCRdb keeps in-frame clones, though not all of them. This table holds fewer than 3 million clones, less than 95% found once. The material sequenced was naive CD4+ T cells from PBMCs. Documented subset: CD45RA+ positively selected. The genes are TRBV9 and TRBJ2-5, with 9 nucleotides matching TRBD2. The sequence was collected from a man aged 18 to 35 in good health. Some clones in this sample may be carry-over from other donors' samples. The CDR3 protein is CASSVAPWAGGNEGETQYF. In DNA, the CDR3 is TGTGCCAGCAGCGTAGCCCCCTGGGCGGGAGGGAACGAGGGAGAGACCCAGTACTTC.